This passage covers 22 T cell receptor beta chains from one sample sequenced in a study of blood T cell repertoires in COVID-19. Assay: immunoSEQ multiplex PCR; the TCRdb copy retains only in-frame clones and omits some. The sample shows 100,000 to 150,000 clones, 90% of them seen only once. The sample consisted of peripheral blood. The receptors here all came from a man between 60 and 70 years old with COVID-19, enrolled during active disease.

The chain links TRBV10-1 to TRBJ2-3; possible D gene TRBD1, 6 bases. V was shortened by 4 bases and J by 1 base, with 6 bases between the two germline ends. Looked up from germline, CDR1 is WNHNN and CDR2 is SYGVQD (reference sequence). The CDR3 loop spans 13 amino acids. This CDR3 reads CASSAGGTDTQYF. The DNA for the CDR3 is TGCGCCAGCAGTGCAGGGGGCACAGATACGCAGTATTTT.

This chain connects TRBV5-1 to TRBJ2-2, with 8 positions matching TRBD1. The CDR3 spans 15 residues. V trimming: 2 bases; J trimming: 3 bases; junction bases outside the gene matches: 3. Germline V CDR1 and CDR2: SGHRS, YFSETQ. CDR3 nucleotide sequence: TGCGCCAGCAGCTTCTTACAGGGGGACACCGGGGAGCTGTTTTTT. This encodes CASSFLQGDTGELFF.

The chain has TRBV6-6 and TRBJ1-5; D unclear. This CDR3 is 15 amino acids long. Trimming shortened V by 2 bases and J by 0 bases, and 8 bases separated the two germline ends. Germline V gene sequence: CDR1 MNHNY, CDR2 SVGAGI (reference sequence). CDR3 sequence: CASSYGRYSNQPQHF. CDR3 bases: TGTGCCAGCAGTTACGGGAGGTATAGCAATCAGCCCCAGCATTTT.

In its sample, this clone was seen once. This chain joins TRBV19 and TRBJ1-5, with D perhaps TRBD1 (5 bases). Trimming stripped 3 bases from V and 4 bases from J, with 13 bases between. Germline V gene data show CDR1 as LNHDA and CDR2 as SQIVND (reference sequence). The CDR3 sequence is 15 residues long. This CDR3 is CASSIYQEGNQPQHF. The CDR3, as DNA: TGTGCCAGTAGTATTTATCAGGAGGGGAATCAGCCCCAGCATTTT.

The chain carries TRBV7-2 and TRBJ2-5, with TRBD1 matching over 8 bases. The V gene end was trimmed by 5 bases and the J gene end by 0 bases; junction bases not matched to a gene: 8. The V gene's germline CDR1 is SGHTA and CDR2 FQGNSA. There are 16 residues in the CDR3. CDR3 in amino acids: CASSTRQGPYQETQYF. CDR3 sequence (DNA): TGTGCCAGCAGCACCAGACAGGGGCCCTACCAAGAGACCCAGTACTTC.

The chain has TRBV9 and TRBJ2-2, with D possibly TRBD1 on 5 matching bases. Germline loops: CDR1 SGDLS, CDR2 YYNGEE. The ends were cut back, 3 bases at V and 4 bases at J, with 13 bases in the middle. This CDR3 has 15 amino acids. CDR3 sequence reads: CASSGPTQGTGELFF. The CDR3 DNA follows: TGTGCCAGCAGCGGCCCCACTCAGGGCACCGGGGAGCTGTTTTTT.

The chain uses TRBV20-1 and TRBJ2-7, with 9 bases lining up with TRBD2. The CDR3 is 15 residues long. Unmatched junction bases numbered 11, after V lost 3 bases and J lost 5 bases. CDR1 and CDR2 from the germline V gene are DFQATT and SNEGSKA (reference sequence). The CDR3 DNA is TGCAGTGCTAGTCCGTTCGGGGCTAGCGGGAACGAGCAGTACTTC. It is translated as CSASPFGASGNEQYF.

J is TRBJ2-7 and V is TRBV28, with 8 nucleotides matching TRBD2. CDR3 length: 16 residues. V was pared by 5 bases and J by 6 bases, with 15 bases of the junction left unmatched. In germline, CDR1 is MDHEN, CDR2 SYDVKM. Here the CDR3 DNA reads TGTGCCAGCAGTCACCCTTCCGGGAGGGCCTTAATCGAGCAGTACTTC. Translation gives CASSHPSGRALIEQYF.

This CDR3 is CASSLDRGRGYTF. The CDR3 nucleotides are TGCGCCAGCAGCCTCGACAGGGGGCGAGGCTACACCTTC. The rearrangement uses TRBV5-1 and TRBJ1-2, with TRBD1 matching 10 bases. The CDR3 is made up of 13 amino acids. The V and J ends lost 4 bases and 8 bases, in that order; junction bases with no gene match: 5. The germline gives CDR1 SGHRS, CDR2 YFSETQ.

The CDR3 region is CASSQARGGTGGFGYTF. The CDR3 DNA is TGCGCCAGCAGCCAAGCCCGAGGGGGGACAGGGGGCTTTGGCTACACCTTC. This chain joins TRBV4-3 and TRBJ1-2; 12 positions match TRBD1. Germline-derived CDR1 and CDR2 are LGHNA and YSLEER. V dropped 1 base and J dropped 7; count of bases not matched to a gene: 10. There are 17 residues in the CDR3.

The V and J genes are TRBV3-1 (or the pseudogene TRBV3-2) and TRBJ1-3; D is uncertain. The ends were cut back, 0 bases at V and 0 bases at J, with 3 bases in the middle. Germline CDR1 and CDR2: LGHDT and YNNKEL (reference sequence). CDR3 length equals 14 residues. The CDR3 nucleotides are TGTGCCAGCAGCCAAGAACTCTCTGGAAACACCATATATTTT. This sequence encodes CASSQELSGNTIYF.

The V call is TRBV6-6, the J call TRBJ1-2, with D possibly TRBD1 on 5 matching bases. The CDR3 sequence is 12 residues long. Germline assignment: CDR1 MNHNY and CDR2 SVGAGI (reference sequence). The V end was cut by 0 bases, the J end by 8 bases, with 7 bases between. The CDR3 sequence is CASSYSGEGYTF. The CDR3 nucleotides read TGTGCCAGCAGTTACTCAGGGGAAGGCTACACCTTC.

The chain has TRBV30 and TRBJ1-2; D remains unclear. Per the germline V gene, CDR1 is GTSNPN and CDR2 is SVGIG (reference sequence). This CDR3 contains 13 residues. V was trimmed by 2 bases and J by 7 bases, leaving 14 bases between them. This CDR3 is CAWSRLGQVGYTF. The CDR3 DNA sequence: TGTGCCTGGAGTCGGCTGGGCCAGGTTGGCTACACCTTC.

The rearrangement joins TRBV5-1 to TRBJ2-5; D is ambiguous. The V end was cut by 1 base, the J end by 2 bases, with 9 bases between. This CDR3 is 14 amino acids long. Germline loops: CDR1 SGHRS, CDR2 YFSETQ. In DNA form, the CDR3 reads TGCGCCAGCAGCTTGCAGTCGGGTCAAGAGACCCAGTACTTC. It is translated as CASSLQSGQETQYF.

CDR3 nucleotides: TGTGCCATTGGCCGGGGATACGAGCAGTACTTC. It specifies CAIGRGYEQYF. This rearrangement joins TRBV10-3 to TRBJ2-7; D may be TRBD2 (5 bases). CDR3 length: 11 amino acids. V was clipped by 9 bases and J by 4 bases, with 10 bases between them. Germline V CDR1 and CDR2: ENHRY, SYGVKD.

With regard to this clone: Other DNA sequences from this sample encode an identical CDR3 as well. The CDR3 sequence: CSVRDSSSYEQYF. The CDR3 DNA reads TGCAGCGTCCGGGACTCGAGCTCCTACGAGCAGTACTTC. The chain uses TRBV29-1 and TRBJ2-7; TRBD2 is a possible D gene (6 bases). The CDR3 consists of 13 residues. V was pared by 6 bases and J by 0 bases, with 12 bases between. In germline, CDR1 is SQVTM, CDR2 ANQGSEA.

The rearrangement links TRBV28 to TRBJ1-2; TRBD1 matches 8 bases. Germline CDR1 and CDR2: MDHEN and SYDVKM. After removal of 2 bases from V and 8 bases from J, the junction contained 7 bases not matched to a gene. This CDR3 has 14 amino acids. The CDR3 region is CASSLRTGTLGYTF. The CDR3 DNA is TGTGCCAGCAGTTTAAGGACAGGGACTTTAGGCTACACCTTC.

With regard to this clone: Sequence at one end of the junction differs from germline and may be a read error. The chain has TRBV14 and TRBJ1-1, with 8 bases aligning to TRBD1. This CDR3 has 14 amino acids. Germline V gene data show CDR1 as SGHDN and CDR2 as FVKESK. CDR3 bases: TGTGCCAGCAGCCAAGGACAGGGGAACGCTGAAGCTTTCTTT. Its translation is CASSQGQGNAEAFF.

The chain carries TRBV11-2 and TRBJ2-2; 9 bases align to TRBD1. Losses at the gene ends were 3 bases for V and 5 bases for J; bases not matched to a gene: 1. The CDR3 consists of 14 residues. Germline V gene sequence: CDR1 SGHAT, CDR2 FQNNGV. The CDR3 loop is CASSLDRGTGELFF. The CDR3 DNA sequence: TGTGCCAGCAGCTTGGACAGGGGTACCGGGGAGCTGTTTTTT.

The gene calls are TRBV5-1 and TRBJ1-2; a possible D gene is TRBD1 (5 bases). The CDR3 contains 14 residues. Between the trimmed V and J ends, which lost 1 base and 3 bases, there was a span of 10 bases. Germline loops: CDR1 SGHRS, CDR2 YFSETQ. CDR3 coding DNA: TGCGCCAGCAGCTTGCAGGGAGGAGACTATGGCTACACCTTC. Translating gives CASSLQGGDYGYTF.

The CDR3 coding sequence is TGCGCCAGCAGCCTGGGAGGGGGGGTTACTGAAGCTTTCTTT. Amino acids: CASSLGGGVTEAFF. The rearrangement joins TRBV4-1 to TRBJ1-1; D might be TRBD1 (6 bases). Trimming stripped 4 bases from V and 5 bases from J, with 14 bases between. The CDR3 has 14 residues. Germline values: CDR1 MGHRA, CDR2 YSYEKL.

The V and J genes are TRBV9 and TRBJ2-2; D is unresolved. In germline, CDR1 is SGDLS, CDR2 YYNGEE. The V and J ends lost 4 bases and 1 base respectively, with 8 bases between them. The length of the CDR3 is 14 residues. This CDR3 is CASSPIKNTGELFF. For the CDR3, the DNA is TGTGCCAGCAGCCCCATCAAGAACACCGGGGAGCTGTTTTTT.